This T cell receptor beta chain was captured by sequencing in a study of persistence of HIV-infected CD4 T cells. Background on the study: Up to about 200 mL blood was drawn at multiple time points; a couple of donors had single-time leukapheresis. Anti-CD3/anti-CD28 beads activated more cells than antigen stimulation did.

Nonspecific anti-CD3/anti-CD28 bead stimulation represents the broad CD4+ T cell repertoire. CD4+ T cells upregulating both CD40 ligand and CD69 were sorted as responding cells. The immunoSEQ assay was version 4, run in survey mode. Measured with immunoSEQ multiplex PCR; TCRdb has only the in-frame clones, and not every one. The sample records 43,000 or so clones, around 92% being singletons. As to this clone: Its antigen is not known.

Study observations and caveats: The rare CMV-responding cells with HIV-1 proviruses were not separately TCR-sequenced.

The CDR3 totals 15 residues. V lost 0 bases, J lost 7 bases, and 13 bases lay in between. Germline lookup yields CDR1 SGDLS and CDR2 YYNGEE. The rearrangement uses TRBV9 and TRBJ1-4; the D is unclear. The source of this sequence is an adult man with HIV who was CMV-seropositive. The starting material was CD4+ T cells sorted from PBMCs after roughly 19-hour stimulation, obtained from a patient who received antiretroviral therapy. The CDR3 sequence is CASSVEGPNSEKLFF. The CDR3 region has the DNA TGTGCCAGCAGCGTAGAGGGCCCAAACAGTGAAAAACTGTTTTTT.